Reported below is one T cell receptor beta chain. The method was immunoSEQ multiplex PCR; TCRdb's version includes in-frame clones alone and lacks a portion of them. The sample has tens of thousands of clones, approximately 84% seen once; the top ten hold around 1.3%. The sample comes from a study of T cells in narcolepsy. This CDR3 is 13 amino acids long. V was pared by 5 bases and J by 0 bases, with 1 base of the junction left unmatched. The germline gives CDR1 GTSNPN, CDR2 SVGIG (reference sequence). Input material: CD45RA- memory CD4+ T cells from PBMCs. The genes are TRBV30 and TRBJ2-3, with 8 positions matching TRBD2. The TCR sequence derives from a human donor with narcolepsy. Here the CDR3 DNA reads TGTGCCTGGCGGGAGGGGAGCACAGATACGCAGTATTTT. This translates into CAWREGSTDTQYF.